A selection of T cell receptor beta chains follows, all from one sample in a study of blood T cell repertoires in COVID-19. Profiling relied on immunoSEQ multiplex PCR, and the TCRdb table lists in-frame clones only, not all of them. The data show about 200,000 clones, 90% seen once. The material sequenced was peripheral blood. Receptors were obtained from a man aged 50-59 years with acute or convalescent COVID-19. The CDR3 runs from the conserved cysteine through the conserved F or W. Fields, in order: clone size, D gene, J gene, V gene, CDR3 protein, CDR3 DNA. A D gene is named only where the DNA matches it firmly. Rows may omit the clone size; those that give it use once, few, many or a size class.

>NA|NA|TRBJ1-4|TRBV7-2
CASSSVGRGEKLFF
TGTGCCAGCAGCTCCGTGGGGAGAGGTGAAAAACTGTTTTTT
>NA|TRBD2|TRBJ2-7|TRBV6-5
CASRAGAYEQYF
TGTGCCAGCAGGGCGGGAGCCTACGAGCAGTACTTC
>once|NA|TRBJ1-5|TRBV7-2
CASSLEGVNNQPQHF
TGTGCCAGCAGCTTAGAGGGGGTCAACAATCAGCCCCAGCATTTT
>once|TRBD1|TRBJ1-2|TRBV9
CASSVGGQGASYGYTF
TGTGCCAGCAGCGTAGGAGGACAGGGGGCCAGCTATGGCTACACCTTC
>NA|TRBD2|TRBJ2-1|TRBV29-1
CSVDGGVAYNEQFF
TGCAGCGTTGACGGGGGGGTGGCCTACAATGAGCAGTTCTTC
>NA|TRBD2|TRBJ2-3|TRBV6-4
CASSDPPGTSGAQPPTDTQYF
TGTGCCAGCAGTGACCCCCCCGGGACTAGCGGGGCCCAACCACCCACAGATACGCAGTATTTT
>NA|TRBD2|TRBJ2-1|TRBV3-1/TRBV3-2
CASSQEPPSARGRNEQFF
TGTGCCAGCAGCCAAGAACCACCGAGTGCGCGGGGGAGGAATGAGCAGTTCTTC
>once|TRBD2|TRBJ2-5|TRBV5-6
CASSLGTSIETQYF
TGTGCCAGCAGCCTCGGGACTAGCATAGAGACCCAGTACTTC
>NA|NA|TRBJ1-2|TRBV29-1
CSVSPGQGVHGYTF
TGCAGCGTTTCACCGGGACAAGGAGTGCATGGCTACACCTTC
>once|TRBD2|TRBJ2-1|TRBV2
CASSGSSGRHNEQFF
TGTGCCAGCAGTGGGAGTAGCGGGAGGCACAATGAGCAGTTCTTC
>once|TRBD2|TRBJ2-1|TRBV10-2
CASTPGAGGKNEQFF
TGCGCCAGCACCCCAGGAGCGGGAGGAAAAAATGAGCAGTTCTTC
>NA|TRBD1|TRBJ1-5|TRBV30
CAWSGGQVYSNQPQHF
TGTGCCTGGAGCGGCGGACAGGTATATAGCAATCAGCCCCAGCATTTT
>NA|TRBD1|TRBJ1-2|TRBV5-8
CASSSTGNYGYTF
TGTGCCAGCAGCTCGACAGGGAACTATGGCTACACCTTC
>once|NA|TRBJ2-5|TRBV28
CASRWTVQETQYF
TGTGCCAGCCGTTGGACAGTTCAAGAGACCCAGTACTTC
>NA|TRBD2|TRBJ2-7|TRBV5-1
CASSSGLAGPKHRNTYEQYF
TGCGCCAGCAGCTCCGGACTAGCGGGACCGAAACATCGTAATACCTACGAGCAGTACTTC
>few|TRBD1|TRBJ2-2|TRBV7-9
CASSSFRGTGELFF
TGTGCCAGCAGTTCGTTCAGGGGGACCGGGGAGCTGTTTTTT
>NA|TRBD2|TRBJ2-5|TRBV4-1
CASSQVHGGMGLAGGRETQYF
TGCGCCAGCAGCCAAGTTCATGGGGGAATGGGACTAGCGGGAGGAAGGGAGACCCAGTACTTC
>once|NA|TRBJ1-5|TRBV24-1
CATSDPGSNQPQHF
TGTGCCACCAGTGACCCAGGGAGCAATCAGCCCCAGCATTTT
>NA|TRBD2|TRBJ2-2|TRBV2
CASSDGLAGYANTGELFF
TGTGCCAGCAGTGACGGACTAGCGGGATACGCGAACACCGGGGAGCTGTTTTTT
>NA|NA|TRBJ2-3|TRBV15
CATSRVGGALTDTQYF
TGTGCCACCAGCAGAGTTGGGGGGGCGCTCACAGATACGCAGTATTTT
>NA|TRBD1|TRBJ1-2|TRBV28
CASSLPDRWGYTF
TGTGCCAGCAGTTTACCGGACAGGTGGGGCTACACCTTC
>NA|TRBD2|TRBJ2-1|TRBV4-1
CASSQLAGGGEQFF
TGCGCCAGCAGCCAGCTAGCGGGAGGGGGGGAGCAGTTCTTC
>NA|TRBD2|TRBJ2-3|TRBV25-1
CASSQGGVSTDTQYF
TGTGCCAGCAGTCAGGGAGGGGTAAGCACAGATACGCAGTATTTT
>NA|NA|TRBJ1-2|TRBV7-9
CASSHNRATNYGYTF
TGTGCCAGCAGCCACAACAGGGCAACCAACTATGGCTACACCTTC
>once|TRBD2|TRBJ2-3|TRBV2
CASSESSGGTPSTDTQYF
TGTGCCAGCAGTGAGTCAAGCGGGGGAACTCCTAGCACAGATACGCAGTATTTT
>NA|NA|TRBJ1-2|TRBV23-1
CASSGRGDYGYTF
TGCGCCAGCAGTGGAAGGGGCGACTATGGCTACACCTTC
>NA|NA|TRBJ1-6|TRBV5-5
CASSFGAENNSPLHF
TGTGCCAGCAGCTTTGGGGCGGAAAATAATTCACCCCTCCACTTT
>once|NA|TRBJ1-2|TRBV20-1
CSARDSYGYTF
TGCAGTGCTAGAGACTCTTATGGCTACACCTTC
>NA|TRBD2|TRBJ2-3|TRBV29-1
CSAQMTSGGTDTQYF
TGCAGCGCCCAAATGACTAGCGGGGGCACAGATACGCAGTATTTT
>NA|TRBD2|TRBJ2-1|TRBV27
CASSLRTGTSGVEQFF
TGTGCCAGCAGCCTTAGGACGGGAACTAGCGGGGTCGAGCAGTTCTTC
>NA|NA|TRBJ2-2|TRBV6-5
CASSFPRQDTGELFF
TGTGCCAGCAGTTTCCCGAGACAGGACACCGGGGAGCTGTTTTTT
>NA|NA|TRBJ1-3|TRBV2
CASRTNERRFGNTIYF
TGTGCCAGCAGGACGAATGAAAGGCGGTTTGGAAACACCATATATTTT
>NA|TRBD2|TRBJ2-1|TRBV7-2
CASRPAGPYNEQFF
TGTGCCAGCAGACCAGCGGGGCCCTACAATGAGCAGTTCTTC
>NA|NA|TRBJ2-7|TRBV12-3/TRBV12-4
CASSSPGSYEQYF
TGTGCCAGCAGTTCCCCAGGCTCCTACGAGCAGTACTTC
>NA|NA|TRBJ2-1|TRBV29-1
CSVGGESGHYNEQFF
TGCAGCGTTGGGGGAGAGTCCGGGCACTACAATGAGCAGTTCTTC
>NA|NA|TRBJ2-7|TRBV5-1
CASSLSAGDTYEQYF
TGCGCCAGCAGCTTGTCCGCAGGTGATACCTACGAGCAGTACTTC
>NA|TRBD1|TRBJ2-1|TRBV24-1
CATSGLRDRAYNEQFF
TGTGCCACCAGTGGCCTCCGGGACAGAGCCTACAATGAGCAGTTCTTC
>NA|TRBD2|TRBJ2-1|TRBV4-1
CASSQDPFNLAGGPYNEQFF
TGCGCCAGCAGCCAAGACCCTTTTAATCTAGCGGGGGGGCCATACAATGAGCAGTTCTTC
>NA|NA|TRBJ1-3|TRBV30
CAWSVAGAISGNTIYF
TGTGCCTGGAGTGTGGCAGGGGCGATCTCTGGAAACACCATATATTTT
>NA|NA|TRBJ1-2|TRBV14
CASSQGGYGYTF
TGTGCCAGCAGCCAGGGGGGCTATGGCTACACCTTC
>NA|NA|TRBJ2-4|TRBV2
CASRRRLDDIQYF
TGTGCCAGCAGAAGGAGGCTCGACGACATTCAGTACTTC
>NA|NA|TRBJ2-5|TRBV5-4
CASSLDNREETQYF
TGTGCCAGCAGCTTGGACAACAGAGAAGAGACCCAGTACTTC
>NA|TRBD2|TRBJ2-5|TRBV7-6
CASSFSGGLKTQYF
TGTGCCAGCAGCTTTAGCGGGGGCCTGAAGACCCAGTACTTC
>NA|NA|TRBJ2-7|TRBV5-4
CASSLVGTPYEQYF
TGTGCCAGCAGCTTGGTCGGGACTCCCTACGAGCAGTACTTC
>NA|TRBD2|TRBJ2-3|TRBV28
CASLHRGGGDTQYF
TGTGCCAGCCTACACCGCGGGGGAGGAGATACGCAGTATTTT
>NA|TRBD1|TRBJ1-2|TRBV19
CASRAGTGGFDGYTF
TGTGCCAGTAGGGCGGGGACAGGGGGCTTCGATGGCTACACCTTC
>NA|TRBD1|TRBJ1-2|TRBV11-2
CASSPFYGQGVGYTF
TGTGCCAGCAGCCCCTTCTACGGACAGGGAGTTGGCTACACCTTC
>NA|NA|TRBJ2-1|TRBV15
CATSRGQSNEQFF
TGTGCCACCAGCAGGGGACAAAGCAATGAGCAGTTCTTC
>NA|TRBD1|TRBJ2-7|TRBV7-9
CASSSSTGTYEQYF
TGTGCCAGCAGCTCCTCGACAGGGACCTACGAGCAGTACTTC
>NA|TRBD1|TRBJ1-1|TRBV3-1/TRBV3-2
CASSTRQGRNTEAFF
TGTGCCAGCAGTACGCGACAGGGGCGGAACACTGAAGCTTTCTTT
>NA|NA|TRBJ2-3|TRBV5-1
CASSPNGHASTDTQYF
TGCGCCAGCAGCCCAAACGGACACGCTAGCACAGATACGCAGTATTTT
>NA|TRBD1|TRBJ1-1|TRBV5-8
CASWRTGMNTEAFF
TGTGCCAGCTGGAGGACAGGCATGAACACTGAAGCTTTCTTT
>once|TRBD1|TRBJ2-7|TRBV27
CASSLLGTVHTYEQYF
TGTGCCAGCAGTTTGTTAGGGACAGTACATACCTACGAGCAGTACTTC
>NA|TRBD2|TRBJ2-7|TRBV10-2
CASSSGTSGFGFEQYF
TGCGCCAGCAGCTCCGGGACTAGCGGTTTTGGTTTCGAGCAGTACTTC
>NA|TRBD1|TRBJ1-3|TRBV2
CASSYRGIGNTIYF
TGTGCCAGCAGTTACAGGGGGATCGGAAACACCATATATTTT
>NA|TRBD2|TRBJ2-3|TRBV18
CASSPWEGADTQYF
TGTGCCAGCTCACCATGGGAGGGAGCAGATACGCAGTATTTT
>NA|NA|TRBJ1-4|TRBV28
CASRRGSTNEKLFF
TGTGCCAGCAGGAGAGGGTCAACTAATGAAAAACTGTTTTTT
>NA|NA|TRBJ2-7|TRBV11-2
CASSLDRLGGAHPYEQYF
TGTGCCAGCAGCTTAGATCGCCTAGGGGGGGCGCACCCCTACGAGCAGTACTTC